The entry that follows covers one T cell receptor beta chain sequence. This entry is derived from a study of shared clonotypes between healthy human individuals. Data came from immunoSEQ multiplex PCR; TCRdb stores just in-frame clones and leaves some out. The data show roughly 2.6 million clones, about 92% seen once. Germline CDR1 is LNHDA and CDR2 is SQIVND (reference sequence). V gave up 6 bases and J gave up 6 bases, with 15 bases separating them. The CDR3 has 14 residues. The clonotype comes from a man aged 18 to 29 in good health. The V gene is TRBV19, the J gene TRBJ1-5; D perhaps matches TRBD1 (5 bases). Sequencing input: naive CD4+ T cells sorted from blood. Subset of the sample: CD45RA+ positively selected. The CDR3 spells CASSHGGKGQPQHF. The CDR3 DNA reads TGTGCCAGTAGCCATGGGGGGAAGGGTCAGCCCCAGCATTTT.